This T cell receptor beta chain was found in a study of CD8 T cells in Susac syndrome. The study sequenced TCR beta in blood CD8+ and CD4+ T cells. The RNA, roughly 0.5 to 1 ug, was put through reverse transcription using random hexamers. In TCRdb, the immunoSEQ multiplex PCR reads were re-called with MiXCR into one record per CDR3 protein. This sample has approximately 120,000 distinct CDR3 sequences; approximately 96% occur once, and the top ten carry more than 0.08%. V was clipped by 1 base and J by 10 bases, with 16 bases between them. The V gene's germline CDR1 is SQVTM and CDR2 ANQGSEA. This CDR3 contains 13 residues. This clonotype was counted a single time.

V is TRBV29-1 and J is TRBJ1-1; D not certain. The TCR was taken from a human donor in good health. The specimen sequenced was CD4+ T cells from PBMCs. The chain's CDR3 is CSVEGDTRQGAFF. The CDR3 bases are TGCAGCGTTGAAGGAGACACTCGGCAAGGAGCTTTCTTT.